Only one count was recorded for the clone carrying this T cell receptor (beta chain). This sample was included in a study of OX40 agonist ivuxolimab in advanced cancers. Study-level background: Every patient in dose escalation had hepatocellular carcinoma, melanoma, renal cell or head and neck cancer.

The table came from immunoSEQ multiplex PCR; TCRdb's copy has only in-frame clones and leaves some out. This table holds about 100,000 clones, roughly 95% found once. This CDR3 has 15 amino acids. Germline CDR1 reads SGHTA; CDR2 reads FQGNSA. The V end lost 4 bases, the J end lost 2 bases, and 14 bases lay between the germline ends. Prior autoimmune disease or systemic immunosuppression barred patients. The investigators sampled blood at baseline, at cycle 4 day 1, and at cycle 7 day 1. The TCR was taken from an adult with an advanced solid tumor such as melanoma, head and neck, liver or kidney cancer. The sequences come from CD4+ or CD8+ T cells sorted from blood, collected in a trial of the OX40 agonist ivuxolimab. This chain connects TRBV7-2 to TRBJ1-2; D is perhaps TRBD1 (5 bases). In DNA, the CDR3 is TGTGCCAGCAGCTCCGGGACCACTACCAACTATGGCTACACCTTC. Amino acids: CASSSGTTTNYGYTF.